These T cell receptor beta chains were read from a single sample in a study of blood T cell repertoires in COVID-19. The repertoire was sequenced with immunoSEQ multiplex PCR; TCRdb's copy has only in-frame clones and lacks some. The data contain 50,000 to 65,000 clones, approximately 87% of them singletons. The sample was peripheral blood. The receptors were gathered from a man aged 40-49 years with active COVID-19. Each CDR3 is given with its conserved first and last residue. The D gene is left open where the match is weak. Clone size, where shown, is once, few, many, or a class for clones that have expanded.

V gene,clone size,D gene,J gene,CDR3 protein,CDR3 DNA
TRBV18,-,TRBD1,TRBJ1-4,CASSTGQNNEKLFF,TGTGCCAGCTCAACGGGACAGAATAATGAAAAACTGTTTTTT
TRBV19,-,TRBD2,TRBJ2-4,CASENSGRALQYF,TGTGCCAGTGAGAATAGCGGGAGGGCCCTTCAGTACTTC
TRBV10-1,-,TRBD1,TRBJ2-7,CASSSMTGTYEQYF,TGCGCCAGCAGTTCGATGACAGGGACCTACGAGCAGTACTTC
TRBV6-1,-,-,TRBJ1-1,CASSEYQAFF,TGTGCCAGCAGTGAATACCAGGCTTTCTTT
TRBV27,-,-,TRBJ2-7,CASQEGGAFSYEQYF,TGTGCCAGCCAAGAGGGCGGGGCATTCTCCTACGAGCAGTACTTC
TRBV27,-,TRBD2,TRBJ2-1,CASGLAGGLGEQFF,TGTGCCAGCGGACTAGCGGGAGGTCTAGGTGAGCAGTTCTTC
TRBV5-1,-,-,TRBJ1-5,CASSLVGDGEPQHF,TGCGCCAGCAGCTTGGTCGGAGACGGGGAACCCCAGCATTTT
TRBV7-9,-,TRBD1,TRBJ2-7,CASSPIRTGLGYEQYF,TGTGCCAGCAGCCCTATCAGGACAGGGTTAGGGTACGAGCAGTACTTC
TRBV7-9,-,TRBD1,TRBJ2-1,CASTPTGGFVDEQFF,TGTGCCAGCACCCCTACAGGGGGGTTTGTCGATGAGCAGTTCTTC
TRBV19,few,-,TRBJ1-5,CASSPRDQPQHF,TGTGCCAGTAGTCCCAGGGATCAGCCCCAGCATTTT
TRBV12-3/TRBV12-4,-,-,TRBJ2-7,CASSYRDSYEQYF,TGTGCCAGCAGTTACAGGGATTCCTACGAGCAGTACTTC
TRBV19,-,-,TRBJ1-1,CASSMQGNTEAFF,TGTGCCAGTAGTATGCAGGGGAACACTGAAGCTTTCTTT
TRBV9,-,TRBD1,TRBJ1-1,CASGKTGATEAFF,TGTGCCAGCGGAAAGACAGGGGCCACTGAAGCTTTCTTT
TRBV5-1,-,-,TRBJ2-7,CASSFLDSGEQYF,TGCGCCAGCAGCTTCCTCGACAGTGGCGAGCAGTACTTC
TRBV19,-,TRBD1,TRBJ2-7,CASSIAPGQGYNEQYF,TGTGCCAGTAGTATAGCCCCGGGACAGGGGTACAACGAGCAGTACTTC
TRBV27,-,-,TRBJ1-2,CASSLSAQSGYTF,TGTGCCAGCAGCCTAAGCGCCCAGAGTGGCTACACCTTC
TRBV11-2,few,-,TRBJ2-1,CASSPATGIWDNEQFF,TGTGCCAGCAGCCCCGCAACGGGAATCTGGGACAATGAGCAGTTCTTC
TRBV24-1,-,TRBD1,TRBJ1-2,CATSPRQGAGYTF,TGTGCCACCAGTCCGCGACAGGGGGCAGGCTACACCTTC
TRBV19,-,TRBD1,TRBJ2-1,CASSIRGQRSPSYNEQFF,TGTGCCAGTAGTATAAGGGGGCAGCGGAGCCCATCCTACAATGAGCAGTTCTTC
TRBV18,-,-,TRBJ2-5,CASSPTTQETQYF,TGTGCCAGCTCACCAACTACCCAAGAGACCCAGTACTTC
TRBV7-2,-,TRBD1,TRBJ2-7,CASSLDLVRGRGYEQYF,TGTGCCAGCAGCTTAGATTTAGTAAGGGGGCGCGGCTACGAGCAGTACTTC